This TCR beta chain was identified in a study of cytomegalovirus exposure and HLA in healthy donors (dated by TCRdb to 2016 to 2017). Broadly, across the study: An earlier analysis of several hundred of the donors reported about 280 Gb of sequence data and 95 million to 140 million unique TCR beta sequences obtained from about 180 million T cells. The T cell repertoires of around 730 subjects were profiled by immunosequencing and related to cytomegalovirus serostatus. An early release that covered fewer than 750 HLA-typed donors contained about 300 gigabases of sequencing data and 85 million to 100 million unique TCR sequences. Besides the first cohort of under 700 subjects, a separate validation cohort made up of roughly 130 different subjects was used. All discovery cohort repertoires had been generated using a single sequencing platform. In the later analysis, no new phenotypic data were used to find candidate immune exposures; instead, reliance was placed on TCR beta sequences and their occurrence across donors. A later analysis re-examined previously published TCR beta repertoires from hundreds of donors and added high-resolution HLA genotyping to investigate patterns of TCR occurrence. Typing coverage differed by locus: A, B, C, DRB1 and DQB1 were typed in roughly 620-640 donors, DQA1 in roughly 510, DPA1 in over 600, and DPB1 in about 450. About five DR-DQ haplotypes were treated as single units for association and clustering because of strong linkage in the cohort. To decide whether each TCR beta V gene segment behaved as functional or pseudogenic, an earlier analysis of some 600 of the donors relied on high-throughput TCR beta sequencing. The study aimed to test whether signatures of past pathogen exposure could be identified by cataloging public T cell receptors. Of the 398 genotyped donors, over 80% were placed in the genetic ancestry cluster associated with self-reported Caucasian donors. In a later genetic analysis, genome-wide SNP genotypes for about three fifths of the 666 donors were used, and that subset was treated as a discovery cohort. Among several hundred genotyped donors of the cohort, an average of around 240,000 unique TCR beta nucleotide sequences was sequenced per donor, of which 15% to 20% were non-productive. Donor age, sex, ethnicity and CMV serostatus were compiled together with the repertoire data. The study combined high-throughput TCR immunosequencing, statistical association of individual TCRs with disease status, and machine learning to predict cytomegalovirus infection status. Class I and class II HLA loci were covered by the typing at four-digit resolution. Broader findings and caveats from the paper: In a later analysis, several top co-occurrence clusters were reported to appear linked to parvovirus B19, influenza, CMV and Epstein-Barr virus. While some public TCRs were present in many individuals, most TCR sequences turned up only very rarely across donors. For the cohort, immune exposure information was limited to CMV serostatus. The study listed approximately 160 TCR beta chains as associated with cytomegalovirus. Some IMGT-functional V segments, including TRBV6-2 and TRBV6-3, could not be told apart with the 87-base-pair reads, so those segments were excluded. The classifier was reported to diagnose cytomegalovirus status with high specificity and sensitivity in both the original cohort and the validation cohort. An association between a missense DCLRE1C variant and V-gene and J-gene trimming of TCR beta chains was found in a later genetic analysis and replicated in an independent cohort. Only TCR beta chains were sequenced in this cohort, and the absence of alpha or paired-chain data limited detectable features. In an earlier analysis of some 550 of the donors, most TCR beta V segments were observed in productive rearrangements about 87% or about 30% of the time, broadly matching IMGT annotations. The sequencing pipeline was judged likely to have produced a cluster of highly shared sequence variants as a technical artifact. Because HLA typing was missing for some donors at each locus, association tests included only the typed subset. Roughly uniform sequencing depth across donors was assumed in presence/absence analyses, although this assumption may not hold. Assigning TCR associations to individual alleles was difficult when HLA alleles, especially DR and DQ, strongly co-occurred. A further reported finding was that TCR beta sequences accurately predicted the HLA-A and HLA-B alleles for most subjects in the first cohort. A later analysis found that TCR association rates varied across HLA loci, with DRB1 alleles showing the most associated TCRs and HLA-C alleles the fewest. In vitro tests confirmed that a few of the cytomegalovirus-associated TCR beta chains recognize cytomegalovirus antigens. It was suggested by the authors that the approach could potentially be generalized to other disease states and immunological phenotypes. According to a later analysis, most CMV-associated TCR beta chains appeared to be HLA-restricted, and the HLA associations seemed to be driven largely by CMV exposure. A later analysis found that HLA-associated TCR beta chains were more clonally expanded and had lower generation probabilities than equally common non-associated chains. Specific HLA alleles were associated with roughly 17,000 TCR beta sequences at a false discovery rate of 0.05 in a later analysis. Linkage disequilibrium might explain the correlated functional status among segregating V segments, but an unknown experimental factor could not be excluded. Because counts were too low, 15 or so rarely observed V segments, including chromosome 9 orphons, were excluded from the earlier analysis of 587 of the donors. Compared with the roughly 700-donor mean, donors in an Asian-associated ancestry cluster had fewer N-insertions in productive TCRs, according to a later genetic analysis.

The cohort was made up of under 800 healthy bone marrow donors. At the time of sampling, every cohort member was nominally healthy, though immune exposures that went unrecorded were likely present. The donor was CMV seropositive and belonged to the group of 250 to 300 seropositive cohort members. Each donor provided a peripheral blood sample, and peripheral blood mononuclear cells were used for TCR beta sequencing. The Qiagen DNeasy Blood Extraction Kit was used to extract genomic DNA from the blood cell samples. The library came from the immunoSEQ multiplex PCR assay. The multiplex PCR relied on a mix of 60 forward primers for TCR Vbeta segments and 13 reverse primers for TCR Jbeta segments. Amplification of the CDR3 region of rearranged TCR beta genes was performed with a multiplex PCR assay on genomic DNA. The amplified TCR beta libraries were sequenced on the Illumina HiSeq System as 87-base-pair reads. For the original study's pipeline: A later analysis counted about 80 million unique TCR beta chains across the 666 repertoires, and some 11 million of these chains were shared by at least two donors. To remove PCR and sequencing errors, raw reads were error-corrected and collapsed into unique sequences using a nearest-neighbor algorithm that merged closely related sequences. Alignment of CDR3 sequences to IMGT reference sequences was used to assign V, D and J gene segments. Each retained sequence needed at least a six-nucleotide match to both a V gene segment and a J gene segment. Rearrangements were called productive when the CDR3 lacked stop codons and stayed in frame with V and J; all others were non-productive. CDR3 was defined by IMGT convention, running from the second conserved V-encoded cysteine to the conserved J-encoded phenylalanine. The earlier analysis of some 600 of the donors excluded sequences that lacked an unambiguous match to a single V gene segment. An earlier analysis of almost 600 of the donors classified V segments as functional when productive rearrangements were above 56.7% and as segregating when the standard deviation between donors was above 5%. A statistical classification framework was built to diagnose cytomegalovirus status from the catalog of TCR beta chain sequences. A later analysis assigned V and J genes by comparing TCR nucleotide sequences with IMGT/GENE-DB human TR gene sequences. In a later analysis, CDR3 sequences and most-parsimonious VDJ recombination scenarios were assigned using the TCRdist pipeline. In a later analysis, each TCR beta chain was defined by its CDR3 amino acid sequence together with its V-gene family, and reads lacking a unique V-gene family were excluded. In a later analysis, approximately 640 highly shared, low-generation-probability nucleotide sequences were removed to address suspected cross-contamination and a sequencing artifact. In a later analysis, a clonal expansion index was calculated for each public chain from normalized within-repertoire ranks of inferred template counts. Generation probabilities in a later analysis came from a VDJ recombination model fitted to out-of-frame rearrangements, and those results were checked against IGoR. In a later analysis, hypergeometric tests were used to score TCR-TCR, TCR-HLA and TCR-CMV co-occurrence, with a repertoire-size bias correction applied to TCR pairs. To estimate false discovery rates, a later analysis permuted the HLA or CMV assignments 20 times. In a later analysis, co-occurring TCRs were grouped using DBSCAN, with TCRdist sequence similarity added in when clustering inside HLA-allele-positive subsets. Co-occurrence clustering excluded repertoires with fewer than 30,000 or more than 120,000 public chains, plus five with anomalous nucleotide sharing. The immuneACCESS repertoire file appears here via TCRdb, limited to in-frame rearrangements. These files lack a portion of the clones; in checked studies, under half of the deficit traces to unresolved V genes, and the cause of the others is not known. V and J calls and clone size follow that table, whereas D and trimming were derived from the DNA. The sample table lists roughly 220,000 clones, approximately 70% of them with a count of one. The top ten clones comprise around 3% of the sample.

This clone was recorded a few times. Its antigen remains unidentified. One base away there is no much larger clone; base qualities are not given. The CDR3 numbers 14 residues from cysteine through phenylalanine. Only the CDR3 portion is preserved as DNA: 42 bases, with reading frame beginning at the first base. According to the germline V gene, CDR1 reads SGHRS and CDR2 reads YFSETQ. Trimming accounts for 0 bases at V and 2 bases at J, while the number of junction bases matched to no gene is 2. The receptor chain draws on TRBV5-1 and TRBJ2-7; TRBD1 matches 7 bases in the middle. The clonotype comes from a man aged 35 to 55 in good health and CMV-seropositive. Sample: PBMCs. The encoded CDR3 is CASSLAGQAYEQYF. Here is the DNA: TGCGCCAGCAGCTTGGCCGGACAGGCCTACGAGCAGTACTTC.